These 29 T cell receptor beta chains were all obtained from the same sample, sequenced in a study of OX40 agonist ivuxolimab in advanced cancers. Libraries were built with the immunoSEQ multiplex PCR assay. The source is immuneACCESS, and TCRdb retained only in-frame sequences with V and J called. Part of the clones is not carried over; for the studies checked, unresolved V genes explain less than half of this, and the remainder is unexplained. A total of 75,000 to 85,000 clones appear in this sample, roughly 87% of them only once. The ten largest account for about 0.25% of the sample. The starting material was CD4+ or CD8+ T cells sorted from blood, obtained in a trial of the OX40 agonist ivuxolimab. These receptor sequences come from an adult with an advanced solid tumor such as melanoma, head and neck, liver or kidney cancer.

The rearrangement links TRBV28 to TRBJ2-1; D not certain. Germline V gives CDR1 MDHEN, CDR2 SYDVKM. Trimming stripped 10 bases from V and 0 bases from J, with 19 bases between. The CDR3 sequence is 16 residues long. The CDR3 region has the DNA TGTGCCACCGATTGGGGTTTGACGAGCTCCTACAATGAGCAGTTCTTC. Amino acids: CATDWGLTSSYNEQFF.

The rearrangement uses TRBV4-1 and TRBJ2-7, with D possibly matching TRBD1 (6 bases). The germline CDR1 and CDR2 sequences are MGHRA and YSYEKL. This CDR3 has 17 amino acids. Deletions cut 1 base from V and 2 bases from J, with 18 bases between. The CDR3 sequence is CASSQVWGQGSTYEQYF. In DNA form, the CDR3 reads TGCGCCAGCAGCCAAGTTTGGGGGCAGGGTAGCACCTACGAGCAGTACTTC.

The chain couples TRBV5-4 to TRBJ2-7, with 8 bases identical to TRBD1. J gave up 0 bases and V 2 bases, and 1 base lay outside the gene matches. Germline CDR1 reads SGHNT; CDR2 reads YYREEE (reference sequence). This CDR3 contains 14 residues. The CDR3, as DNA: TGTGCCAGCAGCTTCAGGGGGCACTCCTACGAGCAGTACTTC. Protein: CASSFRGHSYEQYF.

This CDR3 reads CSVRGRDYNEQFF. The CDR3 DNA is TGCAGCGTGCGGGGCCGCGATTACAATGAGCAGTTCTTC. The chain has TRBV29-1 and TRBJ2-1, with D perhaps TRBD2 (6 bases). Germline lookup yields CDR1 SQVTM and CDR2 ANQGSEA. The CDR3 sequence is 13 residues long. V shed 6 bases and J shed 4 bases, with 13 bases lying between them.

The chain carries TRBV7-9 and TRBJ1-1, with 9 bases aligning to TRBD1. Germline lookup yields CDR1 SEHNR and CDR2 FQNEAQ (reference sequence). There are 14 residues in the CDR3. Unmatched junction bases numbered 6, after V lost 5 bases and J lost 5 bases. The CDR3, as DNA: TGTGCCAGCAGCCCCACAGGGGGCCAGACTGAAGCTTTCTTT. Protein: CASSPTGGQTEAFF.

The V and J genes are TRBV11-2 and TRBJ2-2, with D unresolved. CDR1 is SGHAT, CDR2 FQNNGV, per germline. The CDR3 covers 13 residues. Deletions cut 4 bases from V and 6 bases from J, with 9 bases between. The chain's CDR3 is CASSSRKAGELFF. CDR3 DNA: TGTGCCAGCAGCTCAAGGAAAGCCGGGGAGCTGTTTTTT.

Here the CDR3 reads CASSPTRGYSNQPQHF. DNA of the CDR3: TGTGCCAGCAGCCCGACGCGGGGCTATAGCAATCAGCCCCAGCATTTT. This sequence joins TRBV11-3 and TRBJ1-5; possibly TRBD1 for D (5 bases). V lost 5 bases, J lost 0 bases, and 14 bases lay in between. The CDR3 has 16 residues. Germline V CDR1 and CDR2: SGHNT, YENEEA.

The rearrangement links TRBV6-1 to TRBJ2-2; 8 positions match TRBD2. CDR1 is MNHNS and CDR2 is SASEGT in the germline V gene. V shed 7 bases, J shed 5 bases, and the junction held 9 bases outside the gene matches. The CDR3 is 15 residues long. In DNA, the CDR3 is TGTGCCAGCACGGTGGTAGCGGGAACTACCGGGGAGCTGTTTTTT. Amino acid sequence: CASTVVAGTTGELFF.

J is TRBJ2-1 and V is TRBV18; 7 nucleotides agree with TRBD2. The germline gives CDR1 KGHSH, CDR2 LQKENI. V was clipped by 3 bases and J by 8 bases; unmatched bases: 7. The CDR3 totals 14 residues. This CDR3 is CASSPRREIDEQFF. The CDR3 DNA follows: TGTGCCAGCTCACCGCGGCGGGAGATCGATGAGCAGTTCTTC. The whole variable domain, remainder taken from reference TRBV18 and TRBJ2-1, is NAGVMQNPRHLVRRRGQEARLRCSPMKGHSHVYWYRQLPEEGLKFMVYLQKENIIDESGMPKERFSAEFPKEGPSILRIQQVVRGDSAAYFCASSPRREIDEQFFGPGTRLTVL.

V and J are TRBV5-4 and TRBJ2-5; D not certain. Germline values: CDR1 SGHNT, CDR2 YYREEE (reference sequence). V was pared by 0 bases and J by 1 base, with 10 bases between. The CDR3 loop spans 15 amino acids. CDR3 sequence reads: CASSLVAGAQETQYF. In nucleotides, the CDR3 is TGTGCCAGCAGCTTGGTGGCAGGAGCCCAAGAGACCCAGTACTTC.

V gene TRBV28 combines with J gene TRBJ1-5; D uncertain. Looked up from germline, CDR1 is MDHEN and CDR2 is SYDVKM. Trimming took off 6 bases at V and 7 bases at J, with 16 bases between the two ends. CDR3 length: 14 amino acids. CDR3 nucleotide sequence: TGTGCCAGCAGCCCCGCCGGGTTCGACCAGCCCCAGCATTTT. Translating it yields CASSPAGFDQPQHF.

This clone turned up a few times. The chain uses TRBV18 and TRBJ2-3; 10 nucleotides match TRBD1. V trimming: 3 bases; J trimming: 4 bases; junction bases outside the gene matches: 4. The germline CDR1 and CDR2 sequences are KGHSH and LQKENI. This CDR3 contains 15 residues. In DNA form, the CDR3 reads TGTGCCAGCTCACCCCAGACAGGGGGCTCAGATACGCAGTATTTT. This codes for CASSPQTGGSDTQYF.

CDR3 sequence reads: CASSPPGTKGEQYF. As DNA, the CDR3 is TGTGCCAGCTCACCACCCGGGACAAAAGGAGAGCAGTACTTC. The genes are TRBV18 and TRBJ2-7; D might be TRBD1 (6 bases). This CDR3 region has 14 residues. From germline, CDR1 is KGHSH and CDR2 LQKENI. Trimming took 0 bases from V and 7 from J, leaving 13 bases between them. The entire variable domain, with the rest obtained from reference TRBV18 and TRBJ2-7, is as follows: NAGVMQNPRHLVRRRGQEARLRCSPMKGHSHVYWYRQLPEEGLKFMVYLQKENIIDESGMPKERFSAEFPKEGPSILRIQQVVRGDSAAYFCASSPPGTKGEQYFGPGTRLTVT.

The chain combines TRBV11-2 with TRBJ2-1, with 9 bases aligning to TRBD1. With 5 bases clipped from V and 8 bases from J, the junction kept 16 bases outside the gene matches. This CDR3 region has 17 residues. Germline V CDR1 and CDR2: SGHAT, FQNNGV. CDR3 loop: CASSQRWGYTGGDEQFF. In DNA form, the CDR3 reads TGTGCCAGCAGCCAACGGTGGGGGTACACAGGGGGCGATGAGCAGTTCTTC.

This chain links TRBV7-6 with TRBJ2-1; 7 bases are a match to TRBD1. CDR3 length: 16 amino acids. CDR1 and CDR2 (germline): SGHVS, FNYEAQ. V was pared by 0 bases and J by 4 bases, with 6 bases of the junction left unmatched. The CDR3 reads CASSLAGTETYNEQFF. CDR3 DNA sequence: TGTGCCAGCAGCTTAGCAGGGACAGAGACGTACAATGAGCAGTTCTTC.

The rearrangement joins TRBV18 to TRBJ2-1; D is perhaps TRBD1 or TRBD2 (6 bases each). V was pared by 0 bases and J by 7 bases, with 13 bases between. The germline CDR1 and CDR2 sequences are KGHSH and LQKENI. The CDR3 is 15 residues long. The CDR3 loop is CASSPPGGTGNEQFF. CDR3 nucleotide sequence: TGTGCCAGCTCACCACCGGGGGGAACAGGGAATGAGCAGTTCTTC.

This rearrangement joins TRBV4-1 to TRBJ2-7; no firm D call. The CDR3 sequence is 14 residues long. Trimming left V 4 bases short and J 2 bases short, with 12 bases between. The germline gives CDR1 MGHRA, CDR2 YSYEKL. The CDR3 DNA sequence: TGCGCCAGCAGCCCCCTGGACGGAACCTACGAGCAGTACTTC. Translation: CASSPLDGTYEQYF.

The rearrangement joins TRBV7-3 to TRBJ1-1; 10 bases match TRBD1. The germline V gene encodes CDR1 SGHTA and CDR2 FQGTGA. The CDR3 is 14 amino acids. The V gene end was trimmed by 5 bases and the J gene end by 11 bases; junction bases not matched to a gene: 11. The CDR3 DNA follows: TGTGCCAGCAGCCCGTCCGGGACAGGGGCTTTGGCTTTCTTT. Translated, it gives CASSPSGTGALAFF. The full variable domain, in which reference TRBV7-3 and TRBJ1-1 provide the parts outside the CDR3, is GAGVSQTPSNKVTEKGKYVELRCDPISGHTALYWYRQSLGQGPEFLIYFQGTGAADDSGLPNDRFFAVRPEGSVSTLKIQRTERGDSAVYLCASSPSGTGALAFFGQGTRLTVV.

This clone was seen just once. The J gene is TRBJ2-2, the V gene TRBV18; the D gene is possibly TRBD2 (6 bases). Germline-derived CDR1 and CDR2 are KGHSH and LQKENI. This CDR3 spans 15 amino acids. V was shortened by 0 bases and J by 3 bases, with 8 bases between the two germline ends. The CDR3 protein is CASSPPPGDTGELFF. The CDR3 bases are TGTGCCAGCTCACCACCGCCGGGGGACACCGGGGAGCTGTTTTTT.

The rearrangement links TRBV19 to TRBJ1-3; D not certain. In germline, CDR1 is LNHDA, CDR2 SQIVND (reference sequence). Trimming took 7 bases from V and 3 from J, leaving 16 bases between them. There are 15 residues in the CDR3. CDR3 sequence reads: CASMSTMAGGNTIYF. The CDR3 bases are TGTGCCAGTATGTCGACTATGGCGGGTGGAAACACCATATATTTT.

The chain joins TRBV29-1 to TRBJ1-2; D is unclear. The germline V gene has CDR1 SQVTM and CDR2 ANQGSEA. V was trimmed by 0 bases and J by 4 bases, leaving 9 bases between them. This CDR3 comprises 13 residues. Written as DNA, the CDR3 is TGCAGCGTTGAAGACTTAAGACTCTATGGCTACACCTTC. This encodes CSVEDLRLYGYTF.

V and J are TRBV11-2 and TRBJ1-4, with TRBD1 matching over 7 bases. Per germline, CDR1 SGHAT and CDR2 FQNNGV. V lost 5 bases to trimming and J lost 4 bases; unmatched junction nucleotides: 10. This CDR3 is built from 16 residues. CDR3 residues: CASSMPRGLGNEKLFF. The CDR3 DNA is TGTGCCAGCAGCATGCCTAGGGGGCTCGGTAATGAAAAACTGTTTTTT.

The gene calls are TRBV19 and TRBJ2-1; tentatively, D is TRBD2 (6 bases). CDR1 is LNHDA and CDR2 is SQIVND in the germline V gene (reference sequence). CDR3 length equals 15 residues. Trimming cost V 1 base and J 8 bases, with 15 bases left between them. CDR3: CASSIAPSARDEQFF. In DNA form, the CDR3 reads TGTGCCAGTAGTATAGCGCCTAGCGCCCGCGATGAGCAGTTCTTC.

The chain employs TRBV6-6 and TRBJ1-5; D is ambiguous. CDR3 length: 12 amino acids. Trimming removed 7 bases at V and 4 bases at J, with 8 bases between. CDR1 and CDR2 from the germline V gene are MNHNY and SVGAGI (reference sequence). The CDR3 region is CASTPGNQPQHF. The CDR3 coding sequence is TGTGCCAGCACCCCCGGGAATCAGCCCCAGCATTTT.

The chain uses TRBV10-2 and TRBJ1-6; D unresolved. The CDR3 spans 12 residues. V shed 1 base and J shed 8 bases, with 3 bases lying between them. Germline V gene lookup returns CDR1 WSHSY and CDR2 SAAADI. CDR3 protein: CASSEWDSPLHF. In nucleotides, the CDR3 is TGCGCCAGCAGTGAGTGGGATTCACCCCTCCACTTT.

This chain links TRBV6-4 with TRBJ2-3; D ambiguous. CDR1 and CDR2 (germline): MRHNA, SNTAGT. With 2 bases removed from V and 3 bases from J, the gap between germline ends came to 3 bases. This CDR3 is 12 amino acids long. CDR3 protein: CASSDLTDTQYF. As DNA, the CDR3 is TGTGCCAGCAGTGACCTGACAGATACGCAGTATTTT.

This chain links TRBV5-8 with TRBJ2-5; no reliable D call. V dropped 7 bases and J dropped 5 bases, with 15 bases sitting between them. The CDR3 covers 13 residues. Per germline, CDR1 SGHTS and CDR2 YDEGEE. The CDR3: CASPKRPRETQYF. DNA for the CDR3: TGTGCCAGCCCAAAAAGGCCTCGGGAGACCCAGTACTTC.

The rearrangement links TRBV6-6 to TRBJ2-3; 10 bases match TRBD2. The CDR3 spans 15 residues. J lost 4 bases, V lost 6 bases, and 7 bases had no gene match. Germline loops: CDR1 MNHNY, CDR2 SVGAGI (reference sequence). The CDR3 coding sequence is TGTGCCAGCAGCGTTAGCGGGAGGATCGCAGATACGCAGTATTTT. Its protein is CASSVSGRIADTQYF.

The chain combines TRBV2 with TRBJ2-3; D is unclear. The CDR3 is 14 residues long. Germline V gene sequence: CDR1 SNHLY, CDR2 FYNNEI. V lost 8 bases, J lost 2 bases, and 14 bases lay in between. This chain's CDR3 is CASAPLGVTDTQYF. DNA of the CDR3: TGTGCCAGCGCCCCCCTAGGCGTCACAGATACGCAGTATTTT. Using reference TRBV2 and TRBJ2-3 for the parts outside the CDR3, the full variable domain is EPEVTQTPSHQVTQMGQEVILRCVPISNHLYFYWYRQILGQKVEFLVSFYNNEISEKSEIFDDQFSVERPDGSNFTLKIRSTKLEDSAMYFCASAPLGVTDTQYFGPGTRLTVL.